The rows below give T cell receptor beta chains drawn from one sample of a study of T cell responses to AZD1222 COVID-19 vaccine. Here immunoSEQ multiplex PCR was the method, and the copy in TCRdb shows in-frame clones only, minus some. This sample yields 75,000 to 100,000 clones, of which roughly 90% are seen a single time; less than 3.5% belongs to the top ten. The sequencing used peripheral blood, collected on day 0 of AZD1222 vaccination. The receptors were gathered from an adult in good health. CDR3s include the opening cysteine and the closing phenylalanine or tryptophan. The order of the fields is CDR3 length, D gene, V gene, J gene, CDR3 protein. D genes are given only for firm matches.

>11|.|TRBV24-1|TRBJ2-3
CATARGDTQYF
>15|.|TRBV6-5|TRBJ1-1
CASSYETAPNTEAFF
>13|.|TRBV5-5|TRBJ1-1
CASSFPGYTEAFF
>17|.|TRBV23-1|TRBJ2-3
CASSPLKGIGSTDTQYF
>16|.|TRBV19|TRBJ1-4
CASSKQGRYANEKLFF
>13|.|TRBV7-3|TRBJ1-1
CASSAGGHTEAFF
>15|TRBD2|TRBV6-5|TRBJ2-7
CASSPSSGRVYEQYF
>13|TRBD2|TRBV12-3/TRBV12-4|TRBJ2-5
CASSLAGGETQYF
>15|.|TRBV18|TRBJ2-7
CASSLKQGSSYEQYF
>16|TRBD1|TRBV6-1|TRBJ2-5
CASSELPGQGAETQYF
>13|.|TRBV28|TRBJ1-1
CASSAGTPPEAFF
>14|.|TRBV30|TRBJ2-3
CAWSVREYLDTQYF
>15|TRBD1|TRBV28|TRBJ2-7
CASSFDRGPGYEQYF
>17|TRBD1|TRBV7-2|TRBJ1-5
CASSSDRGRGINQPQHF
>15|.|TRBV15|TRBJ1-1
CATSSLIPIDTEAFF
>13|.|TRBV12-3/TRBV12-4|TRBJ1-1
CASSFRINTEAFF
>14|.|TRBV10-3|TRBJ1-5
CAISESGRDQPQHF
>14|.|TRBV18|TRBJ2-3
CASSLTGGTDTQYF
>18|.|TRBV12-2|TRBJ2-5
CASRLATGLAGNGETQYF
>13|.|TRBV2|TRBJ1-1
CASSWTWNTEAFF
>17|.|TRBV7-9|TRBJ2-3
CASSLSLDGNVVDTQYF
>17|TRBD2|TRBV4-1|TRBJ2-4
CARSRLAGGEKKNIQYF
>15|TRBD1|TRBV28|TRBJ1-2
CASSLPDRDWYGYTF
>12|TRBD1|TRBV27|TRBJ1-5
CASRTGDQPQHF
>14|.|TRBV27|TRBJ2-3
CASSPFQGTDTQYF
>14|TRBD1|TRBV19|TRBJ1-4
CASSIGQGAKKLFF
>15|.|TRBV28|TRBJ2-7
CASSFGRGSFYEQYF
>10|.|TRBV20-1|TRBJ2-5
CSAGGRAQYF
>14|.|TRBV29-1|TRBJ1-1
CSVLLWGVGTEAFF
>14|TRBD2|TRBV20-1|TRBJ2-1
CSASFAGEKNEQFF
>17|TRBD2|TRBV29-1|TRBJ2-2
CSVPNTGTSGSTGELFF
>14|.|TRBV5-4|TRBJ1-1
CASSLSQLNTEAFF
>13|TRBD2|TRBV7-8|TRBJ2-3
CASIKAGADTQYF
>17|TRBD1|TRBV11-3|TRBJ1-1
CASSLEGQGASGTEAFF
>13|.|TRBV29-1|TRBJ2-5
CSVVRAGLETQYF
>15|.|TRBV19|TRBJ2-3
CASSIFGLSTDTQYF
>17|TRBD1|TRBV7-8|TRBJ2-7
CASSLIPAGTATYEQYF
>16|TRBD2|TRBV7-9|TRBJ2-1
CASSLGLAVSYNEQFF
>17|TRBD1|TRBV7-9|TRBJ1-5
CASSLVLGTGGNQPQHF
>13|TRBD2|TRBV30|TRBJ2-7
CAWGESGRDKQYF
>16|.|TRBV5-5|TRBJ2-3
CASSSGRGGYADTQYF
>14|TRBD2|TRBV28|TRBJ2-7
CASRLADNSYEQYF
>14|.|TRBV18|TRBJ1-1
CASSPGRTNTEAFF
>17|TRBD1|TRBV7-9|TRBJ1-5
CASSWGSRDRGNQPQHF
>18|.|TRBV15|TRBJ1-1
CATSRDLRGWGVNTEAFF
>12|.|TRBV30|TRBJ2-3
CAWARALDTQYF
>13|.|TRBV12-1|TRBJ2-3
CATGTSSTDTQYF
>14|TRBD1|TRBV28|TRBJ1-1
CASITTGGYTEAFF
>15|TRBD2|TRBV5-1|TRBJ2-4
CASSLVAGAGNIQYF
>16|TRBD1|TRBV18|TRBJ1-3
CASSPQGAISGNTIYF
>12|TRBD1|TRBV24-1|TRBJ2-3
CATSPTGLTQYF
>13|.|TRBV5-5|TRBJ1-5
CASSVDRNQPQHF
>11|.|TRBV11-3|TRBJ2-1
CASSLDHEQFF